The 14 T cell receptor beta chains given below trace back to one sample, sequenced in a study of regulatory T cells in long-lasting Graves disease. Through Arm-PCR of CDR3 regions and iRepertoire HTBI primers, TCR beta libraries were built. TCRdb ran MiXCR on the multiplex PCR reads and lists one entry per CDR3 protein. The table lists almost 450,000 distinct CDR3 sequences, around 15% of them singletons. Time point indicated: newly diagnosed GD, antithyroid drugs for less than 3 months. Extracted PBMC RNA gave rise to the TCR library. The same sample was also used in a study of T cells in Graves' hyperthyroidism and ophthalmopathy.

The sequencing here drew on peripheral blood mononuclear cells (PBMCs), taken at new diagnosis, from a patient treated with antithyroid drugs. The receptors stem from a woman aged 30 to 39 with Graves disease.

Ten or more counts support this clonotype. The V call is TRBV6-1, the J call TRBJ1-5; D uncertain. Between the trimmed V and J ends, which lost 7 bases and 5 bases, there was a span of 15 bases. CDR3 length: 14 residues. CDR1 is MNHNS, CDR2 SASEGT, per germline. CDR3: CASTARASDQPQHF. The DNA for the CDR3 is TGTGCCAGCACAGCCCGGGCATCCGATCAGCCCCAGCATTTT.

J is TRBJ2-2 and V is TRBV29-1; TRBD2 aligns across 8 bases. With 6 bases clipped from V and 1 base from J, the junction kept 13 bases outside the gene matches. The CDR3 contains 17 residues. CDR1 SQVTM and CDR2 ANQGSEA come from the germline V gene. The CDR3 DNA sequence: TGCAGCGTCGGGGGTGTTAGCGGGGACCTGAACACCGGGGAGCTGTTTTTT. Protein sequence: CSVGGVSGDLNTGELFF.

As regards this clonotype: A far larger clone is just one base off, so this is likely a read error. The CDR3 DNA sequence: TGTGCCAGCACCCTCGGGGGCACTGAAGCTTCCTTT. Its translation: CASTLGGTEASF. The chain uses TRBV6-1 and TRBJ1-1, with a tentative D call TRBD1 (6 bases). The CDR3 spans 12 residues. Germline V gene data show CDR1 as MNHNS and CDR2 as SASEGT.

With respect to this clonotype: With a far larger clone one base away, a read error is the likely cause. The chain joins TRBV7-3 to TRBJ1-1; no definite D call. This CDR3 comprises 12 residues. CDR1 and CDR2 (germline): SGHTA, FQGTGA. The CDR3 DNA reads TGTGCCGGCAGCCGTTGGGACACTGAAGCTTTCTTT. It yields the protein CAGSRWDTEAFF.

This clonotype was observed at least ten times. The chain's CDR3 is CASSSRQSRSGYEQYF. The CDR3 bases are TGTGCCAGCAGTTCCCGACAGTCGAGGTCTGGATACGAGCAGTACTTC. The chain carries TRBV28 and TRBJ2-7; TRBD1 is a possible D gene (5 bases). The length of the CDR3 is 16 residues. The germline gives CDR1 MDHEN, CDR2 SYDVKM. Trimming left V 4 bases short and J 4 bases short, with 20 bases between.

The V gene is TRBV20-1, the J gene TRBJ2-1; TRBD2 aligns across 10 bases. Germline CDR1 and CDR2: DFQATT and SNEGSKA (reference sequence). The CDR3 has 18 amino acids. V gave up 7 bases and J gave up 1 base; unmatched junction bases: 16. The CDR3 loop is CSVVAVLAGVSSYNEQFF. CDR3 nucleotides: TGCAGTGTTGTAGCCGTGCTAGCGGGAGTTAGTTCCTACAATGAGCAGTTCTTC.

This clonotype was seen repeatedly, ten times or more. An end of the junction does not agree with germline; a read error may underlie this. This sequence joins TRBV27 and TRBJ1-6; possible D gene TRBD1, 5 bases. Germline V gene sequence: CDR1 MNHEY, CDR2 SMNVEV (reference sequence). This CDR3 contains 15 residues. CDR3 DNA sequence: TGTGCCAGCACTTTAGGGCAGGGAAATTATTCACCCCTCCACTTT. Translating it yields CASTLGQGNYSPLHF.

This chain connects TRBV18 to TRBJ1-4; 7 bases match TRBD1. The V and J ends lost 6 bases and 8 bases, in that order; junction bases with no gene match: 12. This CDR3 has 15 amino acids. Per the germline V gene, CDR1 is KGHSH and CDR2 is LQKENI. Written as DNA, the CDR3 is TGTGCCAGCTCTCCCACCGGGACAGTCCAGGAAAAACTGTTTTTT. Its translation is CASSPTGTVQEKLFF.

This clonotype was seen only a few times. This rearrangement joins TRBV7-6 to TRBJ2-2, with a tentative D call TRBD2 (5 bases). Trimming shortened V by 6 bases and J by 5 bases, and 22 bases separated the two germline ends. The CDR3 is made up of 17 amino acids. Looked up from germline, CDR1 is SGHVS and CDR2 is FNYEAQ. The CDR3 loop is CASRSERGPTLTGELFF. The CDR3 nucleotides read TGTGCCAGCAGATCGGAACGCGGGCCCACCCTGACCGGGGAGCTGTTTTTT.

This clonotype came up many times. The chain has TRBV4-2 and TRBJ2-7, with 7 bases identical to TRBD2. Trimming at V came to 9 bases and at J to 6 bases, leaving 5 bases not matched to a gene. Germline lookup yields CDR1 LGHNA and CDR2 YNFKEQ. This CDR3 contains 11 residues. The CDR3 DNA sequence: TGTGCCAGTGGGGTAGCGGGCGAGCAGTACTTC. This sequence encodes CASGVAGEQYF.

This clonotype was recorded at least ten times. This chain connects TRBV20-1 to TRBJ2-1; 13 bases line up with TRBD2. With 5 bases clipped from V and 3 bases from J, the junction kept 10 bases outside the gene matches. Germline-derived CDR1 and CDR2 are DFQATT and SNEGSKA (reference sequence). CDR3 length: 17 residues. The CDR3 coding sequence is TGCAGTGCTCCGCGGACTAGCGGGAGATGGAACTACAATGAGCAGTTCTTC. This sequence encodes CSAPRTSGRWNYNEQFF.

The table lists this clonotype with many counts. The V and J genes are TRBV7-8 and TRBJ2-3; no firm D call. The CDR3 covers 16 residues. V was pared by 1 base and J by 2 bases, with 13 bases between. CDR1 is SGHVS, CDR2 FQNEAQ, per germline. The CDR3 DNA is TGTGCCAGCAGCTTAGGAGCCCACACCTCCACAGATACGCAGTATTTT. Amino acids: CASSLGAHTSTDTQYF.

On this clonotype itself: This may stem from a read error, because a much larger clone lies one nucleotide away. The CDR3 sequence is CASSQFGGSYGYTF. In nucleotides, the CDR3 is TGTGCCAGCAGCCAATTCGGGGGAAGCTATGGCTACACCTTC. The chain recombines TRBV14 with TRBJ1-2; maybe TRBD1 (5 bases). V lost 2 bases, J lost 4 bases, and 11 bases lay in between. The CDR3 contains 14 residues. The germline gives CDR1 SGHDN, CDR2 FVKESK.

This clonotype was counted many times. This chain uses TRBV12-3 or TRBV12-4 with TRBJ2-5; D is possibly TRBD2 (6 bases). This CDR3 has 14 residues. V lost 3 bases to trimming and J lost 5 bases, with 13 bases between them. CDR3 sequence reads: CASSFQGTGETQYF. In DNA form, the CDR3 reads TGTGCCAGCAGTTTTCAAGGGACTGGTGAGACCCAGTACTTC.